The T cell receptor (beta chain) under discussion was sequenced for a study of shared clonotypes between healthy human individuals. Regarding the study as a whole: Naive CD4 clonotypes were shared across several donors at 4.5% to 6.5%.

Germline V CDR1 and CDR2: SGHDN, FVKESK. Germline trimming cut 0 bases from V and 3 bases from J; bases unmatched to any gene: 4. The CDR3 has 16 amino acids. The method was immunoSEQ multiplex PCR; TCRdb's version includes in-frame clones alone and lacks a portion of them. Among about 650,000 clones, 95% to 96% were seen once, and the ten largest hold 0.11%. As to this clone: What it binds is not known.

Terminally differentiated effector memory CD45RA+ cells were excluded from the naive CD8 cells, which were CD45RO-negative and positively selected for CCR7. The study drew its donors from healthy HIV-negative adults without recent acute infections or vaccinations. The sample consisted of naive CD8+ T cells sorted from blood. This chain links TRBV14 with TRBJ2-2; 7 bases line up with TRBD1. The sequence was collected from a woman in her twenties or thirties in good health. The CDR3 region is CASSQETGIYTGELFF. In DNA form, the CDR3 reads TGTGCCAGCAGCCAAGAGACAGGGATTTACACCGGGGAGCTGTTTTTT.